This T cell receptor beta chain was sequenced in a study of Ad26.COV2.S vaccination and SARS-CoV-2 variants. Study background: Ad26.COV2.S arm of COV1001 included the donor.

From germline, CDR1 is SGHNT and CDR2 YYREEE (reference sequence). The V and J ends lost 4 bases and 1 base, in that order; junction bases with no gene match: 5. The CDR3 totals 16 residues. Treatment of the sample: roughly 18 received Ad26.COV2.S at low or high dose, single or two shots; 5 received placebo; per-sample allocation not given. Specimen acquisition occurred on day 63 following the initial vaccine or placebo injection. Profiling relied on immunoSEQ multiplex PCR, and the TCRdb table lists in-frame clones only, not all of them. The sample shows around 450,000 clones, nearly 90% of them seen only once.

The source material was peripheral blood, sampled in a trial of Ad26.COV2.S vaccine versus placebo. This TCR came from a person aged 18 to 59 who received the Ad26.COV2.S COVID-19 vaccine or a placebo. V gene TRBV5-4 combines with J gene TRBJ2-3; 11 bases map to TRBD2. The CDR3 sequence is CASSPRTSGRTDTQYF. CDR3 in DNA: TGTGCCAGCAGCCCAAGGACTAGCGGGCGCACAGATACGCAGTATTTT.